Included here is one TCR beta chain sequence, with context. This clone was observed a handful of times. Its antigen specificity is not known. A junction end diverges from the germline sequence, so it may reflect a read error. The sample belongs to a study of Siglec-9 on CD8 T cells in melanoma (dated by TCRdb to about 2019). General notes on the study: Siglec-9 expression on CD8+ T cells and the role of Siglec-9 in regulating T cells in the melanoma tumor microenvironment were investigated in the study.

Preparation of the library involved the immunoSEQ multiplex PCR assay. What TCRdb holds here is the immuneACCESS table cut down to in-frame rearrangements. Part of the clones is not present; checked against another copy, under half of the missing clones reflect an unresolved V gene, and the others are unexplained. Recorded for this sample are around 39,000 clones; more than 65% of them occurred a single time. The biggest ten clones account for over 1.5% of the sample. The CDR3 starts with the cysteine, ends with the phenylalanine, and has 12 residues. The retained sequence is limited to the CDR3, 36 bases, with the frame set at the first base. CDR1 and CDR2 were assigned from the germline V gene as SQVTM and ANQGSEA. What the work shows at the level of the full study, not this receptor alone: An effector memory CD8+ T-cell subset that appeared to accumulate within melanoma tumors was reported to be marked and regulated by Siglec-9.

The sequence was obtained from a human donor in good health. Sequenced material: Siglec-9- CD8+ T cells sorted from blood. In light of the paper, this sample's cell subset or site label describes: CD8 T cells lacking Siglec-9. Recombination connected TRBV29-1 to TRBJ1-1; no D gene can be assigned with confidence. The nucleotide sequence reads TGCAGCGCTGAATCTTCAAACACTGAAGCTTTCTTT. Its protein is CSAESSNTEAFF. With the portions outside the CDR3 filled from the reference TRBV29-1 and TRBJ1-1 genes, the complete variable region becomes SAVISQKPSRDICQRGTSLTIQCQVDSQVTMMFWYRQQPGQSLTLIATANQGSEATYESGFVIDKFPISRPNLTFSTLTVSNMSPEDSSIYLCSAESSNTEAFFGQGTRLTVV.